The clone carrying this T cell receptor (beta chain) was picked up one time. These data are taken from a study of technical replicates of blood from a handful of donors. TCRdb's table, derived via immunoSEQ multiplex PCR, lists solely in-frame clones and lacks some. The sample yields tens of thousands of clones, about 92% seen once. In germline, CDR1 is SGDLS, CDR2 YYNGEE. V was shortened by 3 bases and J by 5 bases, with 14 bases between the two germline ends. The CDR3 consists of 14 residues. J is TRBJ1-2 and V is TRBV9; no definite D call. What was sequenced was T cells isolated from PBMCs. The sequence derives from a human donor in good health. The CDR3 region is CASSAGWGVYGYTF. The CDR3 DNA reads TGTGCCAGCAGCGCTGGATGGGGAGTTTATGGCTACACCTTC.